This entry lists 20 T cell receptor beta chains sequenced from one sample in a study of Graves' ophthalmopathy and Graves' hyperthyroidism. RNA transcripts provided the template for amplifying TCR beta CDR3 regions. First-round RT-PCR relied on HTBI primers, and a second-round multiplex PCR came next. TCRdb independently ran MiXCR on the multiplex PCR reads; one entry per CDR3 protein. The table includes about 1.2 million distinct CDR3 sequences, 35% to 40% detected once. The sequenced sample was peripheral blood or thyroid tissue (not recorded which). These receptors all stem from an adult man with Graves' hyperthyroidism.

The rearrangement uses TRBV7-3 and TRBJ2-5, with 7 bases aligning to TRBD1. J was trimmed by 5 bases and V by 5 bases; bases with no gene match: 11. This CDR3 is built from 15 residues. Germline lookup yields CDR1 SGHTA and CDR2 FQGTGA. In DNA, the CDR3 is TGTGCCAGCAGCCTCCTCCAGGGGGTGGGGGAGACCCAGTACTTC. Its translation is CASSLLQGVGETQYF.

Comments on this clonotype: The junction shows a germline mismatch at one end, possibly a read error. The CDR3 is CVSSDTGYGNQPQHF. The CDR3 DNA follows: TGTGTCAGCAGTGATACCGGGTACGGCAATCAGCCCCAGCATTTT. The V gene is TRBV2, the J gene TRBJ1-5, with unresolved D. This CDR3 region has 15 residues. Germline V gene sequence: CDR1 SNHLY, CDR2 FYNNEI.

Worth noting for this clonotype: It may be a read error: a sequence one base away is much more abundant. The V call is TRBV7-2, the J call TRBJ2-7; a weak D match, TRBD2 (6 bases). The CDR3 covers 16 residues. Germline CDR1 and CDR2: SGHTA and FQGNSA. CDR3 sequence (DNA): TGTGCCACCAGCTTATGGGGGGTAGGGCTCTCCTACGAGCAGTACTTC. The encoded protein is CATSLWGVGLSYEQYF.

The table lists this clonotype with a few counts. The rearrangement links TRBV30 to TRBJ1-1, with 7 bases aligning to TRBD1. Germline CDR1 is GTSNPN and CDR2 is SVGIG (reference sequence). The V and J ends lost 5 bases and 1 base, in that order; junction bases with no gene match: 1. The CDR3 totals 12 residues. CDR3: CAWDRANTEAFF. CDR3 DNA: TGTGCCTGGGACAGGGCGAACACTGAAGCTTTCTTT.

This clonotype occurred a few times. In DNA form, the CDR3 reads TGTGCCAGCAGCCAAGATCCTTCGATTCTGACAGGGGGTTACGAGCAGTACTTC. It specifies CASSQDPSILTGGYEQYF. V is TRBV14 and J is TRBJ2-7; 9 bases fit TRBD1. The ends lost 0 bases at V and 4 bases at J; junction bases unmatched: 13. This CDR3 is built from 18 residues. Germline V gives CDR1 SGHDN, CDR2 FVKESK.

V usage is TRBV10-3 and J usage is TRBJ2-7, with TRBD1 identical over 8 bases. CDR1 ENHRY and CDR2 SYGVKD come from the germline V gene. The CDR3 has 15 amino acids. With V trimmed by 4 bases and J by 3 bases, 8 bases remained unmatched. CDR3 coding DNA: TGTGCCATCAGTGTGGTGACAGGGGATATCTACGAGCAGTACTTC. Translated, it gives CAISVVTGDIYEQYF.

This clonotype has only a few counts. The chain has TRBV5-1 and TRBJ1-5; 10 positions match TRBD1. The CDR3 is made up of 16 amino acids. V gave up 0 bases and J gave up 9 bases; unmatched junction bases: 9. Germline V lookup: CDR1 SGHRS, CDR2 YFSETQ. The CDR3 DNA sequence: TGCGCCAGCAGCTTGGAGGGACAGGGGCCTGGATGGCCCCAGCATTTT. Translation gives CASSLEGQGPGWPQHF.

With respect to this clonotype: It may be a read error: a sequence one base away is much more abundant. The rearrangement joins TRBV14 to TRBJ2-5; D not certain. There are 13 residues in the CDR3. Germline CDR1 reads SGHDN; CDR2 reads FVKESK. CDR3 nucleotide sequence: TGTGCCAGCAACCAAGGAAACCAAGAGACCCAGTACTTC. This codes for CASNQGNQETQYF.

A note on this clonotype: A read error may produce the germline difference seen at one junction end. V gene TRBV7-9 combines with J gene TRBJ2-7; a weak D match, TRBD1 (6 bases). This CDR3 region has 8 residues. In germline, CDR1 is SEHNR, CDR2 FQNEAQ (reference sequence). The CDR3 sequence: CASSATGF. The CDR3 coding sequence is TGTGCCAGCAGCGCGACAGGATTC.

The chain joins TRBV7-8 to TRBJ2-5; D gene unclear. Germline V gene lookup returns CDR1 SGHVS and CDR2 FQNEAQ. The CDR3 totals 13 residues. Trimming took off 8 bases at V and 5 bases at J, with 15 bases between the two ends. The chain's CDR3 is CASSPNLGETQYF. DNA for the CDR3: TGTGCCAGCTCACCAAATCTGGGGGAGACCCAGTACTTC.

The chain's CDR3 is CASSLGLTGPMYQETQYF. The CDR3 DNA follows: TGTGCCAGCAGCTTAGGACTAACGGGACCCATGTACCAAGAGACCCAGTACTTC. This chain joins TRBV7-9 and TRBJ2-5, with D possibly being TRBD1 or TRBD2 (5 bases each). The CDR3 length is 18 residues. CDR1 is SEHNR, CDR2 FQNEAQ, per germline (reference sequence). Trimming cost V 1 base and J 0 bases, with 18 bases left between them.

This clonotype turned up a few times. The chain employs TRBV20-1 and TRBJ2-7; 12 nucleotides align to TRBD2. V trimming: 6 bases; J trimming: 5 bases; junction bases outside the gene matches: 11. CDR1 and CDR2 (germline): DFQATT, SNEGSKA (reference sequence). The CDR3 sequence is 15 residues long. As DNA, the CDR3 is TGCAGTGCGGCCCCTAGCGGGAGGGCCTTAAACGAGCAGTACTTC. Translated: CSAAPSGRALNEQYF.

The chain employs TRBV29-1 and TRBJ2-3, with 7 bases aligning to TRBD2. The length of the CDR3 is 14 residues. Germline CDR1 reads SQVTM; CDR2 reads ANQGSEA. With 3 bases clipped from V and 0 bases from J, the junction kept 3 bases outside the gene matches. The CDR3 DNA sequence: TGCAGCGTTGACAGCGGGGTTAGCACAGATACGCAGTATTTT. Translating it yields CSVDSGVSTDTQYF.

This clonotype was seen only a few times. The J gene is TRBJ2-2, the V gene TRBV7-2, with D tentatively TRBD2 (5 bases). Germline CDR1 reads SGHTA; CDR2 reads FQGNSA. The V end was cut by 1 base, the J end by 6 bases, with 9 bases between. The CDR3 spans 14 residues. The CDR3, as DNA: TGTGCCAGCAGCTTAGGAAGGGAGTCCGGGGAGCTGTTTTTT. Translating gives CASSLGRESGELFF.

This clonotype showed up many times. The J gene is TRBJ1-4, the V gene TRBV5-1; no clear D. From germline, CDR1 is SGHRS and CDR2 YFSETQ. V lost 5 bases and J 4 bases, leaving 9 bases between the germline ends. This CDR3 is 13 amino acids long. The CDR3 sequence: CASRRSSNEKLFF. CDR3 bases: TGCGCCAGCAGACGGAGCAGTAATGAAAAACTGTTTTTT.

The chain couples TRBV5-1 to TRBJ1-4; no clear D. Germline V gives CDR1 SGHRS, CDR2 YFSETQ. The V end lost 0 bases, the J end lost 8 bases, and 14 bases lay between the germline ends. The CDR3 sequence is 15 residues long. CDR3 sequence (DNA): TGCGCCAGCAGCTTGGCTGGGGTTCAGGACGAAAAACTGTTTTTT. Residues: CASSLAGVQDEKLFF.

Only a few counts were recorded for this clonotype. V gene TRBV28 combines with J gene TRBJ1-6, with 7 bases identical to TRBD1. J gave up 6 bases and V 6 bases, and 2 bases lay outside the gene matches. From germline, CDR1 is MDHEN and CDR2 SYDVKM. The CDR3 extends over 13 amino acids. The CDR3 DNA is TGTGCCAGCAGACAGGGGTTTAATTCACCCCTCCACTTT. The encoded protein is CASRQGFNSPLHF.

This clonotype was observed many times. The chain recombines TRBV15 with TRBJ1-4; a weak D match, TRBD1 (6 bases). Trimming shortened V by 1 base and J by 0 bases, and 15 bases separated the two germline ends. This CDR3 is 18 amino acids long. Germline V gene sequence: CDR1 LNHNV, CDR2 YYDKDF (reference sequence). In DNA form, the CDR3 reads TGTGCCACCAGCAGAGGAATAGACAGGAAATCAACTAATGAAAAACTGTTTTTT. It yields the protein CATSRGIDRKSTNEKLFF.

This clonotype has a count of ten or more. This chain connects TRBV10-3 to TRBJ1-1; perhaps TRBD1 as D (6 bases). Germline V lookup: CDR1 ENHRY, CDR2 SYGVKD. The CDR3 length is 14 residues. V lost 7 bases to trimming and J lost 0 bases, with 12 bases between them. The CDR3 nucleotides are TGTGCCATCACCCGGGGGCAGTTGAACACTGAAGCTTTCTTT. Amino acids: CAITRGQLNTEAFF.

This clonotype has ten or more counts. This chain links TRBV25-1 with TRBJ1-4, with 10 bases identical to TRBD1. The ends lost 3 bases at V and 6 bases at J; junction bases unmatched: 7. Germline loops: CDR1 MGHDK, CDR2 SYGVNS. This CDR3 comprises 16 residues. The CDR3 is CASSDFHGTGDEKLFF. CDR3 sequence (DNA): TGTGCCAGCAGTGATTTTCACGGGACAGGGGATGAAAAACTGTTTTTT.